This T cell receptor (beta chain) emerged from a study of response to subunit inactivated influenza vaccine. Overall study findings and caveats: The authors proposed limited new T cell recruitment per seasonal influenza vaccination.

MiXCR was run by TCRdb on the RT-PCR reads, yielding one entry per CDR3 protein. The sample shows around 790,000 distinct CDR3 sequences, approximately 21% of them seen only once. The CDR3 is 15 residues long. J lost 6 bases, V lost 0 bases, and 2 bases had no gene match. CDR1 is LNHNV, CDR2 YYDKDF, per germline (reference sequence). A note on this clonotype: Its antigen remains unknown.

The sample consisted of PBMCs from blood, taken about 5 days after vaccination. The chain recombines TRBV15 with TRBJ2-1, with TRBD1 matching 10 bases. This TCR was sampled from a man over 45 who received an inactivated influenza vaccine. CDR3 residues: CATSREGTGANEQFF. In nucleotides, the CDR3 is TGTGCCACCAGCAGAGAAGGGACAGGGGCCAATGAGCAGTTCTTC.